This entry lists 3 T cell receptor beta chains sequenced from one sample in a study of OX40 agonist ivuxolimab in advanced cancers. Using immunoSEQ multiplex PCR, the repertoire was profiled, and TCRdb retains in-frame clones only, with some absent. Of tens of thousands of clones listed, 85% to 90% were seen once; the top ten hold roughly 2.4%. Source: CD4+ or CD8+ T cells sorted from blood, taken in a trial of the OX40 agonist ivuxolimab. These receptors all stem from an adult with an advanced solid tumor such as melanoma, head and neck, liver or kidney cancer.

The chain has TRBV5-1 and TRBJ2-5, with TRBD2 matching 11 bases. J was trimmed by 4 bases and V by 4 bases; bases with no gene match: 12. This CDR3 is built from 17 residues. Germline V gives CDR1 SGHRS, CDR2 YFSETQ. CDR3 residues: CASSRTASGGSRETQYF. DNA for the CDR3: TGCGCCAGCAGCCGAACCGCTAGCGGGGGGTCCCGAGAGACCCAGTACTTC.

This clone is a singleton in its sample. The CDR3 region has the DNA TGTGCCAGCAGCTTAGCTCAGGGGAACTCTGGAAACACCATATATTTT. Residues: CASSLAQGNSGNTIYF. The J gene is TRBJ1-3, the V gene TRBV7-9; D possibly corresponds to TRBD1 (6 bases). Trimming shortened V by 0 bases and J by 0 bases, and 9 bases separated the two germline ends. Germline V gene sequence: CDR1 SEHNR, CDR2 FQNEAQ (reference sequence). The CDR3 totals 16 residues.

The chain employs TRBV7-2 and TRBJ1-5; 8 bases are shared with TRBD1. V trimming: 1 base; J trimming: 4 bases; junction bases outside the gene matches: 6. Germline CDR1 SGHTA, CDR2 FQGNSA. This CDR3 region has 16 residues. For the CDR3, the DNA is TGTGCCAGCAGCTTAGGGCAGGGGGCCCCTAATCAGCCCCAGCATTTT. It translates to CASSLGQGAPNQPQHF. Using reference TRBV7-2 and TRBJ1-5 for the parts outside the CDR3, the full variable domain is GAGVSQSPSNKVTEKGKDVELRCDPISGHTALYWYRQSLGQGLEFLIYFQGNSAPDKSGLPSDRFSAERTGGSVSTLTIQRTQQEDSAVYLCASSLGQGAPNQPQHFGDGTRLSIL.